This entry lists 21 T cell receptor beta chains sequenced from one sample in a study of blood T cell repertoires in COVID-19. Only in-frame clones appear in the TCRdb table, and some are missing; sequencing was by immunoSEQ multiplex PCR. The table has approximately 200,000 clones, around 77% seen once; the top ten hold 15% to 20%. Sequencing input: peripheral blood. The receptors derive from a man in his sixties with active or convalescent COVID-19.

This clone was detected only a few times. The rearrangement uses TRBV29-1 and TRBJ2-1, with 15 positions matching TRBD2. The length of the CDR3 is 18 residues. Trimming at V came to 6 bases and at J to 2 bases, leaving 11 bases not matched to a gene. In germline, CDR1 is SQVTM, CDR2 ANQGSEA. This CDR3 reads CSVQSGTSGRWTYNEQFF. Written as DNA, the CDR3 is TGCAGCGTCCAGTCCGGGACTAGCGGGAGGTGGACCTACAATGAGCAGTTCTTC.

This clone was observed a handful of times. The gene calls are TRBV3-1 (or the pseudogene TRBV3-2) and TRBJ1-6, with a tentative D call TRBD1 (5 bases). Germline CDR1 LGHDT, CDR2 YNNKEL (reference sequence). V gave up 4 bases and J gave up 10 bases, with 11 bases separating them. This CDR3 is built from 13 residues. The CDR3 sequence is CASSPGGGSPLHF. CDR3 nucleotide sequence: TGTGCCAGCAGCCCGGGTGGGGGGTCACCCCTCCACTTT.

This chain joins TRBV7-9 and TRBJ2-3; TRBD2 aligns across 8 bases. After removal of 5 bases from V and 4 bases from J, the junction contained 8 bases not matched to a gene. The CDR3 covers 15 residues. From germline, CDR1 is SEHNR and CDR2 FQNEAQ (reference sequence). The CDR3 sequence is CASSQLAGIADTQYF. The CDR3, as DNA: TGTGCCAGCAGCCAATTAGCGGGAATCGCAGATACGCAGTATTTT.

The chain is built from TRBV27 and TRBJ2-3, with TRBD2 as a possible D gene (6 bases). V lost 2 bases and J 3 bases, leaving 9 bases between the germline ends. There are 14 residues in the CDR3. The germline gives CDR1 MNHEY, CDR2 SMNVEV (reference sequence). CDR3 amino acids: CASSLRRGTDTQYF. The CDR3 coding sequence is TGTGCCAGCAGTTTAAGGCGGGGAACAGATACGCAGTATTTT.

This clone appeared a few times. The chain is built from TRBV5-6 and TRBJ2-7; weak D call: TRBD2 (6 bases). Trimming cost V 4 bases and J 3 bases, with 14 bases left between them. The CDR3 totals 14 residues. Germline assignment: CDR1 SGHDT and CDR2 YYEEEE. The CDR3 region has the DNA TGTGCCAGCAGCGTTGGAGGGGACTTCTACGAGCAGTACTTC. Translating gives CASSVGGDFYEQYF.

V is TRBV2 and J is TRBJ1-2, with D tentatively TRBD1 (6 bases). V lost 5 bases and J 4 bases, leaving 17 bases between the germline ends. This CDR3 spans 15 amino acids. Germline V lookup: CDR1 SNHLY, CDR2 FYNNEI. CDR3 region: CASSRGSTGSYGYTF. CDR3 bases: TGTGCCAGCAGTAGGGGGTCGACGGGTTCCTATGGCTACACCTTC.

A few counts support this clone. Additional DNA sequences in this sample encode the identical CDR3. The rearrangement joins TRBV11-2 to TRBJ2-7; tentatively, D is TRBD2 (5 bases). Trimming pared 5 bases from V and 5 bases from J, leaving 13 bases between. The CDR3 has 13 amino acids. CDR1 and CDR2 from the germline V gene are SGHAT and FQNNGV. CDR3 region: CASSPGWWDEQYF. The CDR3 DNA follows: TGTGCCAGCAGCCCGGGGTGGTGGGACGAGCAGTACTTC.

The rearrangement joins TRBV6-2 or TRBV6-3 to TRBJ2-1, with D unresolved. CDR3 length: 17 amino acids. Germline assignment: CDR1 MNHEY and CDR2 SVGEGT. V was clipped by 0 bases and J by 0 bases, with 12 bases between them. The CDR3 DNA is TGTGCCAGCAGTTACTCCCAGGTATATAGCTCCTACAATGAGCAGTTCTTC. This sequence encodes CASSYSQVYSSYNEQFF.

The V call is TRBV19, the J call TRBJ1-1, with 7 bases identical to TRBD1. Germline lookup yields CDR1 LNHDA and CDR2 SQIVND (reference sequence). CDR3 length equals 15 residues. Trimming took 1 base from V and 5 from J; bases not matched to a gene: 7. CDR3 amino acids: CASSIAPGQRTEAFF. The CDR3, as DNA: TGTGCCAGTAGTATAGCGCCGGGACAGAGGACTGAAGCTTTCTTT.

This clone was detected ten times or more. The chain employs TRBV19 and TRBJ1-6; D gene ambiguous. Looked up from germline, CDR1 is LNHDA and CDR2 is SQIVND (reference sequence). This CDR3 has 14 amino acids. The V end was cut by 1 base, the J end by 9 bases, with 10 bases between. Here the CDR3 DNA reads TGTGCCAGTAGTATAGCGACAAGCAGTTCACCCCTCCACTTT. Protein: CASSIATSSSPLHF.

This chain joins TRBV11-1 and TRBJ2-3; 10 bases agree with TRBD2. Germline CDR1 reads SGHAT; CDR2 reads FQDESV (reference sequence). This CDR3 has 16 residues. The V gene end was trimmed by 5 bases and the J gene end by 3 bases; junction bases not matched to a gene: 8. The CDR3 is CASSPSGSLETDTQYF. The CDR3 bases are TGTGCCAGCAGCCCTAGCGGGAGTCTGGAAACAGATACGCAGTATTTT. The variable domain in full, completed from reference TRBV11-1 and TRBJ2-3, reads EAEVAQSPRYKITEKSQAVAFWCDPISGHATLYWYRQILGQGPELLVQFQDESVVDDSQLPKDRFSAERLKGVDSTLKIQPAELGDSAMYLCASSPSGSLETDTQYFGPGTRLTVL.

This clone was counted a few times. The chain links TRBV7-7 to TRBJ2-1, with D perhaps TRBD1 (6 bases). The germline CDR1 and CDR2 sequences are SSHAT and FNYEAQ (reference sequence). With 3 bases removed from V and 10 bases from J, the gap between germline ends came to 13 bases. This CDR3 comprises 13 residues. CDR3 residues: CASSFTPGTEQFF. Written as DNA, the CDR3 is TGTGCCAGCAGCTTTACTCCAGGGACAGAGCAGTTCTTC.

The CDR3 nucleotides are TGCGCCAGCAGCCCGGGACAGAACTATGGCTACACCTTC. It translates to CASSPGQNYGYTF. V gene TRBV5-1 combines with J gene TRBJ1-2, with 7 bases fitting TRBD1. CDR1 is SGHRS, CDR2 YFSETQ, per germline. The CDR3 extends over 13 amino acids. After removal of 4 bases from V and 2 bases from J, the junction contained 2 bases not matched to a gene.

The chain joins TRBV3-1 (or the pseudogene TRBV3-2) to TRBJ2-7; maybe TRBD2 (6 bases). CDR1 LGHDT and CDR2 YNNKEL come from the germline V gene (reference sequence). The CDR3 sequence is 16 residues long. V was pared by 0 bases and J by 0 bases, with 12 bases between. The CDR3 here is CASSQDRGGSSYEQYF. The CDR3, as DNA: TGTGCCAGCAGCCAAGATCGTGGGGGGAGCTCCTACGAGCAGTACTTC.

The chain is built from TRBV2 and TRBJ1-3, with a tentative D call TRBD1 (5 bases). Between the trimmed V and J ends, which lost 4 bases and 0 bases, there was a span of 10 bases. The CDR3 extends over 15 amino acids. Germline V lookup: CDR1 SNHLY, CDR2 FYNNEI. The CDR3 coding sequence is TGTGCCAGCAGTGGGGGCAGGGACTCTGGAAACACCATATATTTT. It codes for CASSGGRDSGNTIYF.

V gene TRBV29-1 combines with J gene TRBJ1-5; D unclear. Germline loops: CDR1 SQVTM, CDR2 ANQGSEA. This CDR3 spans 12 amino acids. With 6 bases removed from V and 4 bases from J, the gap between germline ends came to 10 bases. The CDR3 sequence: CSVREANQPQHF. The DNA of the CDR3 is TGCAGCGTCCGGGAAGCGAATCAGCCCCAGCATTTT.

For the CDR3, the DNA is TGTGCCTGGAGTCCTGACAGGGTAGACTATGGCTACACCTTC. This translates into CAWSPDRVDYGYTF. The rearrangement links TRBV30 to TRBJ1-2; TRBD1 aligns across 7 bases. V lost 2 bases, J lost 3 bases, and 6 bases stayed unmatched. CDR1 and CDR2 (germline): GTSNPN, SVGIG (reference sequence). The CDR3 runs 14 residues.

The chain employs TRBV11-3 and TRBJ2-7; TRBD2 might be the D (5 bases). CDR1 and CDR2 from the germline V gene are SGHNT and YENEEA. Trimming left V 0 bases short and J 2 bases short, with 11 bases between. The CDR3 is 15 residues long. CDR3 DNA: TGTGCCAGCAGCTTAGAAGGAGGACCTGCCTACGAGCAGTACTTC. It is translated as CASSLEGGPAYEQYF.

This clone was observed once. The chain recombines TRBV30 with TRBJ2-7, with D tentatively TRBD1 (6 bases). The CDR3 totals 14 residues. Per the germline V gene, CDR1 is GTSNPN and CDR2 is SVGIG (reference sequence). The V and J ends lost 5 bases and 4 bases respectively, with 18 bases between them. CDR3 nucleotide sequence: TGTGCCTGGGGGGCAGGGGACGGCACTTACGAGCAGTACTTC. Protein sequence: CAWGAGDGTYEQYF.

About this clone itself: Compared with germline, one end of the junction differs, possibly owing to a read error. The chain joins TRBV6-6 to TRBJ1-1; 7 bases are shared with TRBD1. The CDR3 has 13 residues. Germline assignment: CDR1 MNHNY and CDR2 SVGAGI (reference sequence). Here the CDR3 reads CVSSRQGNTEAFF. The CDR3 nucleotides read TGTGTCAGCAGTCGACAGGGCAACACTGAAGCTTTCTTT.

The genes are TRBV14 and TRBJ2-2, with D possibly matching TRBD1 (6 bases). Trimming cost V 4 bases and J 1 base, with 13 bases left between them. Germline V gene sequence: CDR1 SGHDN, CDR2 FVKESK. This CDR3 is built from 16 residues. CDR3 bases: TGTGCCAGCAGCCTACCGGGACACTGGAACACCGGGGAGCTGTTTTTT. Amino acid sequence: CASSLPGHWNTGELFF.